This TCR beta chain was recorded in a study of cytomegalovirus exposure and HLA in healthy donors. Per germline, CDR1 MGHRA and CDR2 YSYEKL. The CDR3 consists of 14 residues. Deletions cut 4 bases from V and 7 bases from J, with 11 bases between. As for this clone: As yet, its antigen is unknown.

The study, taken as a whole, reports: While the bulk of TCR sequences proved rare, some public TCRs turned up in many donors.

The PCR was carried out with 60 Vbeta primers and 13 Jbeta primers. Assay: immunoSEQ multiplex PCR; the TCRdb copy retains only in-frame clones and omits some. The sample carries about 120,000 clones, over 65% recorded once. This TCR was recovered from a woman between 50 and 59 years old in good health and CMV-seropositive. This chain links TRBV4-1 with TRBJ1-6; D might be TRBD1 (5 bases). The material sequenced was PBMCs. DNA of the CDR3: TGCGCCAGCAGCCTTATTCAGGGAAATTCACCCCTCCACTTT. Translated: CASSLIQGNSPLHF.